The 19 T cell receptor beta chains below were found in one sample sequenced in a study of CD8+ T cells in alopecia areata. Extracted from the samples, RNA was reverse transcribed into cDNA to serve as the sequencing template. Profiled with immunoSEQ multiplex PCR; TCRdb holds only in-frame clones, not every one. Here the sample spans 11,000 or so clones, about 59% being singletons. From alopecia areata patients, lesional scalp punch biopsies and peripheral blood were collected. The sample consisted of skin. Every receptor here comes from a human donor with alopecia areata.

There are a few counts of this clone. The CDR3 DNA reads TGTGCCACCAGCAGATTCCGGAGTAGCGGGAGTACAGATACGCAGTATTTT. This encodes CATSRFRSSGSTDTQYF. The gene calls are TRBV15 and TRBJ2-3, with 9 nucleotides matching TRBD2. The CDR3 has 17 amino acids. In germline, CDR1 is LNHNV, CDR2 YYDKDF (reference sequence). V trimming: 2 bases; J trimming: 3 bases; junction bases outside the gene matches: 9.

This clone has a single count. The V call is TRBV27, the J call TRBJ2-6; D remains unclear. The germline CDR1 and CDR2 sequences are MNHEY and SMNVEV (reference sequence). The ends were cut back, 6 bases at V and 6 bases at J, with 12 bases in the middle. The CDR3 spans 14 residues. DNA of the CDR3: TGTGCCAGCAGAACCGATCTAACGGCCAACGTCCTGACTTTC. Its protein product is CASRTDLTANVLTF. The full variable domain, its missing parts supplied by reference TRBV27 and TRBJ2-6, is EAQVTQNPRYLITVTGKKLTVTCSQNMNHEYMSWYRQDPGLGLRQIYYSMNVEVTDKGDVPEGYKVSRKEKRNFPLILESPSPNQTSLYFCASRTDLTANVLTFGAGSRLTVL.

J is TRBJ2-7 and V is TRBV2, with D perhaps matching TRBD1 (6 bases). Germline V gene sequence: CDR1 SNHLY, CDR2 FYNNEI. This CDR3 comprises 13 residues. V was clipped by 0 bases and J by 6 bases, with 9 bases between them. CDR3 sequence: CASSEAPGAEQYF. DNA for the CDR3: TGTGCCAGCAGTGAAGCACCAGGGGCCGAGCAGTACTTC. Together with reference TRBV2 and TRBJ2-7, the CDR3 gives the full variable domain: EPEVTQTPSHQVTQMGQEVILRCVPISNHLYFYWYRQILGQKVEFLVSFYNNEISEKSEIFDDQFSVERPDGSNFTLKIRSTKLEDSAMYFCASSEAPGAEQYFGPGTRLTVT.

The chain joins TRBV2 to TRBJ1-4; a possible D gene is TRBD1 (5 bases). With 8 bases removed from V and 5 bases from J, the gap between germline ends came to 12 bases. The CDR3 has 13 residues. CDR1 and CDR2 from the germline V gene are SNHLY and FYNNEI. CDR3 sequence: CASDRDGNEKLFF. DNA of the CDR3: TGTGCCAGCGACCGGGACGGAAATGAAAAACTGTTTTTT.

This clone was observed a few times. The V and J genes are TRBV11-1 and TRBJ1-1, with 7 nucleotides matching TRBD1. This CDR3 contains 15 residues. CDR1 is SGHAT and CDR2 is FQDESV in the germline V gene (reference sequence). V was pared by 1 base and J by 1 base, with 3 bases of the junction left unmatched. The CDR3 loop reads CASSLGGQANTEAFF. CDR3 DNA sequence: TGTGCCAGCAGCTTAGGTGGACAGGCGAACACTGAAGCTTTCTTT.

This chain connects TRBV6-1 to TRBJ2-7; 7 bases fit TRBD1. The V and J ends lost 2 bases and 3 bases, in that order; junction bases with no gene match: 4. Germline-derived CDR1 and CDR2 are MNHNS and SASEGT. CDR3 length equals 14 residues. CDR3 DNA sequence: TGTGCCAGCAGTGAACCGGACAGGTACTACGAGCAGTACTTC. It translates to CASSEPDRYYEQYF.

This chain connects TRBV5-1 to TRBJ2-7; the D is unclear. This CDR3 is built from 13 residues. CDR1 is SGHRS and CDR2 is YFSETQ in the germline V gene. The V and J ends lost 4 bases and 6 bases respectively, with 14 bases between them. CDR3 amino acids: CASSPPGRREQYF. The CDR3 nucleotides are TGCGCCAGCAGCCCACCTGGCCGGCGCGAGCAGTACTTC.

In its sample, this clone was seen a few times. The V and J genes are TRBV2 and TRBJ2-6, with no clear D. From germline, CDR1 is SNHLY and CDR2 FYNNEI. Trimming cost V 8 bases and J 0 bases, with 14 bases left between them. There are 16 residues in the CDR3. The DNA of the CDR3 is TGTGCCAGCTTAAACTCCCGGTTCTCTGGGGCCAACGTCCTGACTTTC. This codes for CASLNSRFSGANVLTF. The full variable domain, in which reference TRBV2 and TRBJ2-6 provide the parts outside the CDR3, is EPEVTQTPSHQVTQMGQEVILRCVPISNHLYFYWYRQILGQKVEFLVSFYNNEISEKSEIFDDQFSVERPDGSNFTLKIRSTKLEDSAMYFCASLNSRFSGANVLTFGAGSRLTVL.

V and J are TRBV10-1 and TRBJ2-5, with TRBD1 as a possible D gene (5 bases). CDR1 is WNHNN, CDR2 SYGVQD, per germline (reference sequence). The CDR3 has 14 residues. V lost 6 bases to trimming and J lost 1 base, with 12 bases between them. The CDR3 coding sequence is TGCGCCAGCAGACTCTTTGACAGCCAAGAGACCCAGTACTTC. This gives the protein CASRLFDSQETQYF.

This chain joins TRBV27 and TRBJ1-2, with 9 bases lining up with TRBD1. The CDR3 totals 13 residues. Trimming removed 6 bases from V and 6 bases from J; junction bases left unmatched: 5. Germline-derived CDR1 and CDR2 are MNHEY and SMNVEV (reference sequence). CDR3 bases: TGTGCCAGCAGCCGAACAGGGGGCAATGGCTACACCTTC. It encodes CASSRTGGNGYTF.

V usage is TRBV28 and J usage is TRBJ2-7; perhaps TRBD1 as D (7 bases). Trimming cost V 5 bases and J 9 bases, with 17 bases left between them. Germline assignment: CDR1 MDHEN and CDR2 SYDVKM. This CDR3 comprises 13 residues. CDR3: CASSLNPGGRQYF. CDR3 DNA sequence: TGTGCCAGCAGTCTAAATCCAGGGGGGCGGCAGTACTTC.

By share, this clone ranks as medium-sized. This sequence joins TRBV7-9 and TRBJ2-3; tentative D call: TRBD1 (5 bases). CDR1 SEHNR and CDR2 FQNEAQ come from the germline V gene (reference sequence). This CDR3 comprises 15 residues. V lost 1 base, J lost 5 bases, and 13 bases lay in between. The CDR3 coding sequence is TGTGCCAGCAGCTTAGGGCAGGGCTATGGAGATACGCAGTATTTT. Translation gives CASSLGQGYGDTQYF.

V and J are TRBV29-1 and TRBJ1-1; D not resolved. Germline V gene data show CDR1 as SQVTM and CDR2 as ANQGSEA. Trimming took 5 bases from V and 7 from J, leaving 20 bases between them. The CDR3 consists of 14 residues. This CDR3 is CSVWSPGKTVEAFF. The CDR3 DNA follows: TGCAGCGTTTGGAGCCCGGGTAAAACGGTTGAAGCTTTCTTT. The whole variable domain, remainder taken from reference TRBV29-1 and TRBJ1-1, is SAVISQKPSRDICQRGTSLTIQCQVDSQVTMMFWYRQQPGQSLTLIATANQGSEATYESGFVIDKFPISRPNLTFSTLTVSNMSPEDSSIYLCSVWSPGKTVEAFFGQGTRLTVV.

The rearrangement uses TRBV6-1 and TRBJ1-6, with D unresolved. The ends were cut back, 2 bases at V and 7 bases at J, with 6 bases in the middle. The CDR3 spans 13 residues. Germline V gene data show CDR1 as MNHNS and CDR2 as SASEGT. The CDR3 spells CASSEFSNSPLHF. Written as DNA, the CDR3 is TGTGCCAGCAGTGAATTCTCGAATTCACCCCTCCACTTT.

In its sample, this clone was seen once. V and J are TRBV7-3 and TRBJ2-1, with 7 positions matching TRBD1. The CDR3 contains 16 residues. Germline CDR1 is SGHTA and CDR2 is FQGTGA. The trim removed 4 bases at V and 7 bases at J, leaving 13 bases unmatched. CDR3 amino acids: CASSSLQGLRQNEQFF. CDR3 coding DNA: TGTGCCAGCAGCTCGCTACAGGGGTTGAGGCAAAATGAGCAGTTCTTC.

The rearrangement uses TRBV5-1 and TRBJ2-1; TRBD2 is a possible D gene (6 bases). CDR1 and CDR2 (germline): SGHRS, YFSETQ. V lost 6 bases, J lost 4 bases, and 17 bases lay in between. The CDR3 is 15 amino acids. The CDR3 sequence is CASTAGTPSYNEQFF. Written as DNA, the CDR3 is TGCGCCAGCACGGCCGGGACTCCATCGTACAATGAGCAGTTCTTC. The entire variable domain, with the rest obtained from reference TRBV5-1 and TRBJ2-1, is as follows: KAGVTQTPRYLIKTRGQQVTLSCSPISGHRSVSWYQQTPGQGLQFLFEYFSETQRNKGNFPGRFSGRQFSNSRSEMNVSTLELGDSALYLCASTAGTPSYNEQFFGPGTRLTVL.

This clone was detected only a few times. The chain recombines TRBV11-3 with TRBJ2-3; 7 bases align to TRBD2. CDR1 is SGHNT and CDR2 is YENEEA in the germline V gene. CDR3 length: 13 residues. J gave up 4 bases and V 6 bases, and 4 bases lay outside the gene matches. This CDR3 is CASRGLDADTQYF. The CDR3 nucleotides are TGTGCCAGCAGAGGACTAGACGCAGATACGCAGTATTTT. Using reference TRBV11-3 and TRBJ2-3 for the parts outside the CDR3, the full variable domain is EAGVVQSPRYKIIEKKQPVAFWCNPISGHNTLYWYLQNLGQGPELLIRYENEEAVDDSQLPKDRFSAERLKGVDSTLKIQPAELGDSAVYLCASRGLDADTQYFGPGTRLTVL.

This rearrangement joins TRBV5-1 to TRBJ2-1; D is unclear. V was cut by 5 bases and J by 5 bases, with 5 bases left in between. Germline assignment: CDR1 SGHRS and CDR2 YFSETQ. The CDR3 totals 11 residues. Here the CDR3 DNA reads TGCGCCAGCAGGGAAAACAATGAGCAGTTCTTC. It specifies CASRENNEQFF.

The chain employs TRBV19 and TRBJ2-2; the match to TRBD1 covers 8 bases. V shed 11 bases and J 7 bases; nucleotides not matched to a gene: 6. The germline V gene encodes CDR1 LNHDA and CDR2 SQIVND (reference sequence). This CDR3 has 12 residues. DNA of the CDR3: TGTGCCGGAAGGACAGGGCACGGGGAGCTGTTTTTT. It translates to CAGRTGHGELFF.